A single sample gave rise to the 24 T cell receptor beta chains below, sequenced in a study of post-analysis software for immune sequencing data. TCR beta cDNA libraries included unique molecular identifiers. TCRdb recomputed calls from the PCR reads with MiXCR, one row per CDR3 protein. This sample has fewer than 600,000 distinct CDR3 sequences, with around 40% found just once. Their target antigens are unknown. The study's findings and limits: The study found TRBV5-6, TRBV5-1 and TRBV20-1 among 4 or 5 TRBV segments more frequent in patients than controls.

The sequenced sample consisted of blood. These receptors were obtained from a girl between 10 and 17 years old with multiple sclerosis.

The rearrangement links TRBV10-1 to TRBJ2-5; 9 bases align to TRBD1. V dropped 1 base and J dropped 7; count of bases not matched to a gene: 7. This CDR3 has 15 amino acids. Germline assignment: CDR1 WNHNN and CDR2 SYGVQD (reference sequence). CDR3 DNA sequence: TGCGCCAGCAGTGAGTTACGGGGACAGGGACGGACCCAGTACTTC. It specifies CASSELRGQGRTQYF.

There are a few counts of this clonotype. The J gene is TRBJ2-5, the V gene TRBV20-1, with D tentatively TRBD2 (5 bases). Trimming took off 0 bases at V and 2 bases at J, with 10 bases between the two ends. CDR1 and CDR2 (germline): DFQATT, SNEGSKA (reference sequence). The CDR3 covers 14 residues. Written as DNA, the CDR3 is TGCAGTGCTAGAGATCTAGCCCGACAAGAGACCCAGTACTTC. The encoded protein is CSARDLARQETQYF.

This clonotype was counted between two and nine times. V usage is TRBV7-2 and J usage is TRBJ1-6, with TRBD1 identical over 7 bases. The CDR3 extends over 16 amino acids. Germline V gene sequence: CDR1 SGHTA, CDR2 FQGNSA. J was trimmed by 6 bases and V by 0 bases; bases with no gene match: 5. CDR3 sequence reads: CASSLAGRGVNSPLHF. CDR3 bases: TGTGCCAGCAGCTTAGCTGGCAGGGGGGTTAATTCACCCCTCCACTTT. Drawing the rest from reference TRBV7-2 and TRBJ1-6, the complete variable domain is GAGVSQSPSNKVTEKGKDVELRCDPISGHTALYWYRQSLGQGLEFLIYFQGNSAPDKSGLPSDRFSAERTGGSVSTLTIQRTQQEDSAVYLCASSLAGRGVNSPLHFGNGTRLTVT.

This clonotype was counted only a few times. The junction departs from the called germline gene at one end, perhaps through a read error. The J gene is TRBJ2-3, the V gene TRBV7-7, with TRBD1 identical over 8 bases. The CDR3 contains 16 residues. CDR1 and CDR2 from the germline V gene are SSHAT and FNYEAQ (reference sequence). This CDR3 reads CASSPGTGQDTDTQYF. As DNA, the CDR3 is TGTGCTAGCAGCCCCGGGACGGGACAGGACACAGATACGCAGTATTTT.

CDR3 bases: TGTGCCAGCAGTGAAGGTCGGGAAACCCCCCTCCACTTT. This gives the protein CASSEGRETPLHF. The chain carries TRBV2 and TRBJ1-6; D uncertain. Germline lookup yields CDR1 SNHLY and CDR2 FYNNEI. The CDR3 sequence is 13 residues long. Trimming removed 1 base from V and 13 bases from J, with 11 bases in between.

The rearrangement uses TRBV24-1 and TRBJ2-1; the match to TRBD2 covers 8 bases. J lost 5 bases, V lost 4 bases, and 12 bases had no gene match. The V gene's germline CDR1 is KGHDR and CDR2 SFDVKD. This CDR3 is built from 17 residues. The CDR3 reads CATSDPSGSGINNEQFF. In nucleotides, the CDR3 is TGTGCCACCAGTGACCCCTCGGGTAGCGGGATCAACAATGAGCAGTTCTTC.

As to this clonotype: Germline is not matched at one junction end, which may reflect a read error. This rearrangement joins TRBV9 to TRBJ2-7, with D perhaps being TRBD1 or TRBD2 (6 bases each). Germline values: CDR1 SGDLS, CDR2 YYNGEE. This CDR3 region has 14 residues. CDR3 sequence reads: CAGSVGGIGYEQYF. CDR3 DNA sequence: TGTGCCGGCAGCGTAGGGGGGATAGGGTACGAGCAGTACTTC.

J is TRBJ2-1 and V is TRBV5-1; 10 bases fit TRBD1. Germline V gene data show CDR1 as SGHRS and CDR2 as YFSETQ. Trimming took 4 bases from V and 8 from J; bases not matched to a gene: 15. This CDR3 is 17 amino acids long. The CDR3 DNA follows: TGCGCCAGCAGCGTCTCTCCGGGGGGACAGGGGTGTCATGAGCAGTTCTTC. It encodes CASSVSPGGQGCHEQFF.

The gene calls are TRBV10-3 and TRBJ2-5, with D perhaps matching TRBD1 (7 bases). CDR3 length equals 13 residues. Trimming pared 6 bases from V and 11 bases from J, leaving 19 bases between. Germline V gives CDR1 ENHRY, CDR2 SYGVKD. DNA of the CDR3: TGTGCCATCAGCCTCGACAGGGCTCGGGAGCAGTACTTC. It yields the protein CAISLDRAREQYF.

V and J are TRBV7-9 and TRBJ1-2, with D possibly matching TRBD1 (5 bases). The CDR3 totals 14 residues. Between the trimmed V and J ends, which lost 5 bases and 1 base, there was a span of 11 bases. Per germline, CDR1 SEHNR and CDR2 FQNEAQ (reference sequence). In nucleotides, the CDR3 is TGTGCCAGCAGCCGGAAACAGGTTAACTATGGCTACACCTTC. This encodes CASSRKQVNYGYTF.

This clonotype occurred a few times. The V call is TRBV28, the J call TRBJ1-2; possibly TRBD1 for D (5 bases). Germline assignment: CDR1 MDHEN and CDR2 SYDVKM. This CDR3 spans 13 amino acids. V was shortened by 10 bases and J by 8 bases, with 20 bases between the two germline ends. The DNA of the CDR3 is TGTGCCACAATAGGGACGGCACAGCAAGGCTACACCTTC. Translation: CATIGTAQQGYTF.

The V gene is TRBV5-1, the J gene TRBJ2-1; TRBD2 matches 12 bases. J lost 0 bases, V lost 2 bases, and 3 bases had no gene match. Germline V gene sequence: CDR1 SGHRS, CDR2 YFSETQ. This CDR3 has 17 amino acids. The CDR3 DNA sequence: TGCGCCAGCAGCTTCCTAGCGGGAGGGAGCTCCTACAATGAGCAGTTCTTC. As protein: CASSFLAGGSSYNEQFF.

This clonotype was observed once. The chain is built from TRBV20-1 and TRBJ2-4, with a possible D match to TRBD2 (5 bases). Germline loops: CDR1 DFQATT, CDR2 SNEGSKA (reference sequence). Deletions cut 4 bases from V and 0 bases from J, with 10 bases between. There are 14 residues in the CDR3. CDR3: CSATGTLAKNIQYF. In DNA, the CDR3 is TGCAGTGCTACGGGAACTTTAGCCAAAAACATTCAGTACTTC.

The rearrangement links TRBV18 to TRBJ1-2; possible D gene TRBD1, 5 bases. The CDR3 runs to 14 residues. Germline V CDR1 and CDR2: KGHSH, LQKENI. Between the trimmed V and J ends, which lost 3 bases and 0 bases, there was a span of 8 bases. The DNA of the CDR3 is TGTGCCAGCTCACCGATCAGGGCTAACTATGGCTACACCTTC. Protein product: CASSPIRANYGYTF.

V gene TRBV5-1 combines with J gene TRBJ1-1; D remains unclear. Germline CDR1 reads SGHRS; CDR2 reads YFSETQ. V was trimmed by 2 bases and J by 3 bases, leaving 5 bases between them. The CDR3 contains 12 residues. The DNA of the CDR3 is TGCGCCAGCAGCTTCAAAGACACTGAAGCTTTCTTT. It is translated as CASSFKDTEAFF.

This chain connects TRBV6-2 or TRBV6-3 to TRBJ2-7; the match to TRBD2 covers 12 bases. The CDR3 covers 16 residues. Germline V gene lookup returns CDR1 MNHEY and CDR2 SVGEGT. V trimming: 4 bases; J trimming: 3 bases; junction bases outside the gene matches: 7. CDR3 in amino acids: CASSWRTSGMYYEQYF. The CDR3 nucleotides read TGTGCCAGCAGTTGGAGGACTAGCGGGATGTACTACGAGCAGTACTTC.

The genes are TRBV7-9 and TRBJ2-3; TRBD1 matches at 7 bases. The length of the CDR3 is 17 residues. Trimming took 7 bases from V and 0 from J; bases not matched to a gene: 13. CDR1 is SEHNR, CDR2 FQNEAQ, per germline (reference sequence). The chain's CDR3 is CASTQKAGGISTDTQYF. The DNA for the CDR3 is TGTGCCAGCACCCAAAAAGCAGGGGGAATTAGCACAGATACGCAGTATTTT.

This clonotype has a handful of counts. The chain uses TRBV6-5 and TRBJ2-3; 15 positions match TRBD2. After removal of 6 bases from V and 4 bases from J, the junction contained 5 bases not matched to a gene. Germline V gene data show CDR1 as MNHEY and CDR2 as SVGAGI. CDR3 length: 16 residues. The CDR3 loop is CASSKGLAGGADTQYF. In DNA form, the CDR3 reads TGTGCCAGCAGCAAGGGACTAGCGGGAGGAGCAGATACGCAGTATTTT.

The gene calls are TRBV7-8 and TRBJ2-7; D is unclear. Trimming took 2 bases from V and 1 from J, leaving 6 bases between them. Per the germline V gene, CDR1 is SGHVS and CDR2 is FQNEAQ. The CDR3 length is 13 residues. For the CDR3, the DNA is TGTGCCAGCAGCTTACAGGAATCCTACGAGCAGTACTTC. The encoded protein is CASSLQESYEQYF.

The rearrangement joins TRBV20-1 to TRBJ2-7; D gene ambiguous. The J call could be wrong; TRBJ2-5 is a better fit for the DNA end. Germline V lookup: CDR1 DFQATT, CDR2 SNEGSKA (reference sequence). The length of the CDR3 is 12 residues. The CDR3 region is CSAGAPGETQYF. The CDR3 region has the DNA TGCAGTGCTGGAGCCCCCGGGGAGACCCAGTACTTC.

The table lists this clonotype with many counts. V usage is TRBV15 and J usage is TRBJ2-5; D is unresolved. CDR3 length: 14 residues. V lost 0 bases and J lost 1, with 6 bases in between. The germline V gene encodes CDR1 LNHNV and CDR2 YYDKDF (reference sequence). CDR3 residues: CATSRDLGQETQYF. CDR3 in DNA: TGTGCCACCAGCAGAGATTTGGGCCAAGAGACCCAGTACTTC.

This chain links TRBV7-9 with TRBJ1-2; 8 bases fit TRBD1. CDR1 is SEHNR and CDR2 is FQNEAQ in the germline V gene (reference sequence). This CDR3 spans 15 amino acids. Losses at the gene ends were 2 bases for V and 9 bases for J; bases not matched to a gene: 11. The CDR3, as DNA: TGTGCCAGCAGCTTATATCCCGACAGGGGAGAATGCTACACCTTC. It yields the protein CASSLYPDRGECYTF.

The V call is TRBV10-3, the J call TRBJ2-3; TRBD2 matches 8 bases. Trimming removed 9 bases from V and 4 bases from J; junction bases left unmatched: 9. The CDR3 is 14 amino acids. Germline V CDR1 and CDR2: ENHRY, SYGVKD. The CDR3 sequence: CAIRVAGNSDTQYF. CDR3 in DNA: TGTGCCATTAGGGTAGCGGGAAATTCAGATACGCAGTATTTT.

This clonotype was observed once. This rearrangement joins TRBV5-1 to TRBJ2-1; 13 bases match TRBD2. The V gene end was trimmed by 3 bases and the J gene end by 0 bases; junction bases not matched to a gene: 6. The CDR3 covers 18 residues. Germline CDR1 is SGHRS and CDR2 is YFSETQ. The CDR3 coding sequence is TGCGCCAGCAGCTCAGGACTAGCGGGGGTGAGCTCCTACAATGAGCAGTTCTTC. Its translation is CASSSGLAGVSSYNEQFF. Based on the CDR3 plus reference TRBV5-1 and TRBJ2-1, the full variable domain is KAGVTQTPRYLIKTRGQQVTLSCSPISGHRSVSWYQQTPGQGLQFLFEYFSETQRNKGNFPGRFSGRQFSNSRSEMNVSTLELGDSALYLCASSSGLAGVSSYNEQFFGPGTRLTVL.